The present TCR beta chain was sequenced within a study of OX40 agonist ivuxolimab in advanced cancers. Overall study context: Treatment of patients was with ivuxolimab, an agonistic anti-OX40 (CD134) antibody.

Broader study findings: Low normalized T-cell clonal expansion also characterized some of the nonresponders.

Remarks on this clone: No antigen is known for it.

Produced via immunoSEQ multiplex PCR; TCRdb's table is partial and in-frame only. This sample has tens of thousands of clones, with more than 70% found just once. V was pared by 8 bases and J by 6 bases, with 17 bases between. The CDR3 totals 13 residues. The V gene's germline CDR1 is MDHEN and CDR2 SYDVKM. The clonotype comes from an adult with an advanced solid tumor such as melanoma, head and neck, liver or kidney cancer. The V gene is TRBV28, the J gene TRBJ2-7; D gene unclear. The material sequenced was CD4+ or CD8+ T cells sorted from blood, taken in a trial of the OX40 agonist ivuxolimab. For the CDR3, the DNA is TGTGCCAGCCGGAGTTTAGTTTCTGGCGAGCAGTACTTC. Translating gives CASRSLVSGEQYF.